A selection of T cell receptor beta chains follows, all from one sample in a study of blood T cell repertoires in COVID-19. Profiling relied on immunoSEQ multiplex PCR, and the TCRdb table lists in-frame clones only, not all of them. The sample lists approximately 240,000 clones; about 88% were seen once. Sequences were obtained from peripheral blood. The receptors stem from a woman between 40 and 55 years old who had recovered from COVID-19. The CDR3 runs from the conserved cysteine through the conserved F or W. Fields, in order: D gene, clone size, J gene, V gene, CDR3 protein, CDR3 DNA. D genes are given only for firm matches. Not every row has a clone size; where given, it reads once, few, many or a size class.

D: -; size: few; J: TRBJ2-2; V: TRBV6-6; CDR3: CASSYPTGGAAGELFF; DNA: TGTGCCAGCAGTTACCCTACGGGGGGCGCAGCCGGGGAGCTGTTTTTT
D: -; size: -; J: TRBJ2-1; V: TRBV5-5; CDR3: CASRGYEQFF; DNA: TGTGCCAGCAGGGGCTATGAGCAGTTCTTC
D: TRBD1; size: -; J: TRBJ1-2; V: TRBV4-3; CDR3: CASSQAQDRASYGYTF; DNA: TGCGCCAGCAGCCAAGCCCAGGACAGGGCTAGCTATGGCTACACCTTC
D: TRBD2; size: -; J: TRBJ2-1; V: TRBV4-1; CDR3: CASSPEGDSGRVYGNEQFF; DNA: TGCGCCAGCAGCCCCGAAGGGGATAGCGGGAGGGTTTATGGGAATGAGCAGTTCTTC
D: TRBD1; size: -; J: TRBJ2-7; V: TRBV2; CDR3: CASSVGRSGQAYEQYF; DNA: TGTGCCAGCAGTGTAGGCCGTTCGGGACAGGCCTACGAGCAGTACTTC
D: TRBD2; size: -; J: TRBJ2-3; V: TRBV27; CDR3: CASSLIWEGGRLDTQYF; DNA: TGTGCCAGCAGTTTAATCTGGGAGGGCGGGAGACTAGATACGCAGTATTTT
D: -; size: -; J: TRBJ2-3; V: TRBV7-9; CDR3: CASSLVETQYF; DNA: TGTGCCAGCAGCTTAGTGGAGACGCAGTATTTT
D: -; size: few; J: TRBJ2-7; V: TRBV2; CDR3: CASSESSVSSYEQYF; DNA: TGTGCCAGCAGTGAGTCCAGCGTCAGCTCCTACGAGCAGTACTTC
D: TRBD1; size: -; J: TRBJ1-2; V: TRBV30; CDR3: CAWKPFSQGIDGYTF; DNA: TGTGCCTGGAAACCCTTTTCACAGGGGATCGATGGCTACACCTTC
D: -; size: few; J: TRBJ1-2; V: TRBV9; CDR3: CASSVAGRDNYGYTF; DNA: TGTGCCAGCAGCGTAGCGGGGCGGGACAACTATGGCTACACCTTC
D: TRBD2; size: -; J: TRBJ2-4; V: TRBV18; CDR3: CASSPRTSGGKNIQYF; DNA: TGTGCCAGCTCACCAAGGACTAGCGGTGGCAAAAACATTCAGTACTTC
D: TRBD1; size: -; J: TRBJ2-3; V: TRBV9; CDR3: CASSAHRGSTDTQYF; DNA: TGTGCCAGCAGCGCACACAGGGGCAGCACAGATACGCAGTATTTT
D: TRBD1; size: -; J: TRBJ1-5; V: TRBV5-1; CDR3: CASSFTGQGDQPQHF; DNA: TGCGCCAGCAGCTTCACGGGACAGGGGGATCAGCCCCAGCATTTT
D: -; size: once; J: TRBJ1-5; V: TRBV27; CDR3: CASSSQGRSNQPQHF; DNA: TGTGCCAGCAGTTCCCAGGGAAGGAGCAATCAGCCCCAGCATTTT
D: TRBD1; size: once; J: TRBJ2-2; V: TRBV19; CDR3: CAGGTGGNTGELFF; DNA: TGTGCCGGGGGGACAGGGGGTAACACCGGGGAGCTGTTTTTT
D: -; size: -; J: TRBJ2-7; V: TRBV29-1; CDR3: CSVTLGWGLGYEQYF; DNA: TGCAGCGTTACTTTAGGTTGGGGGCTGGGCTACGAGCAGTACTTC
D: TRBD1; size: -; J: TRBJ2-1; V: TRBV24-1; CDR3: CATSDYGETGDNNEQFF; DNA: TGTGCCACCAGTGATTATGGAGAGACAGGGGATAACAATGAGCAGTTCTTC
D: TRBD1; size: -; J: TRBJ2-2; V: TRBV25-1; CDR3: CASSDQGQTGELFF; DNA: TGTGCCAGCAGTGACCAGGGACAGACCGGGGAGCTGTTTTTT
D: -; size: -; J: TRBJ2-1; V: TRBV9; CDR3: CASSVVGAGGMQFF; DNA: TGTGCCAGCAGCGTAGTTGGAGCGGGCGGGATGCAGTTCTTC
D: -; size: -; J: TRBJ2-7; V: TRBV2; CDR3: CASGRETPYEQYF; DNA: TGTGCCAGCGGTCGGGAGACCCCCTACGAGCAGTACTTC
D: TRBD2; size: -; J: TRBJ2-5; V: TRBV6-1; CDR3: CASSDFYLAGKETQYF; DNA: TGTGCCAGCAGTGATTTCTATCTAGCGGGCAAAGAGACCCAGTACTTC
D: TRBD1; size: -; J: TRBJ1-3; V: TRBV28; CDR3: CASSLPNWDRPSGNTIYF; DNA: TGTGCCAGCAGTTTGCCCAATTGGGACAGACCTTCTGGAAACACCATATATTTT
D: TRBD2; size: once; J: TRBJ2-5; V: TRBV5-4; CDR3: CASSLGSGGAWETQYF; DNA: TGTGCCAGCAGCTTGGGTAGCGGGGGGGCATGGGAGACCCAGTACTTC
D: TRBD1; size: -; J: TRBJ2-1; V: TRBV24-1; CDR3: CATSARDRARDEQFF; DNA: TGTGCCACCAGCGCCCGGGACAGGGCGAGGGATGAGCAGTTCTTC
D: TRBD2; size: few; J: TRBJ2-1; V: TRBV15; CDR3: CATSRDLLSVAGGRNEQFF; DNA: TGTGCCACCAGCAGAGACCTTTTGAGCGTAGCGGGAGGCCGCAATGAGCAGTTCTTC
D: -; size: -; J: TRBJ1-5; V: TRBV2; CDR3: CASSRGGSNQPQHF; DNA: TGTGCCAGCAGTCGCGGGGGAAGCAATCAGCCCCAGCATTTT
D: -; size: -; J: TRBJ2-2; V: TRBV3-1/TRBV3-2; CDR3: CASSQTYGSTGELFF; DNA: TGTGCCAGCAGCCAAACCTACGGGAGCACCGGGGAGCTGTTTTTT
D: TRBD1; size: once; J: TRBJ1-1; V: TRBV6-5; CDR3: CASRLDRRNTEAFF; DNA: TGTGCCAGCAGATTGGACAGGCGTAACACTGAAGCTTTCTTT
D: -; size: -; J: TRBJ2-2; V: TRBV7-2; CDR3: CASSPTIWLNTGELFF; DNA: TGTGCCAGCAGCCCAACTATTTGGCTTAACACCGGGGAGCTGTTTTTT
D: -; size: -; J: TRBJ1-4; V: TRBV11-3; CDR3: CASSLVRGGTPGNEKLFF; DNA: TGTGCCAGCAGCTTAGTCCGGGGGGGGACACCCGGGAATGAAAAACTGTTTTTT
D: -; size: -; J: TRBJ2-6; V: TRBV6-2/TRBV6-3; CDR3: CASSQYSGANVLTF; DNA: TGTGCCAGCAGTCAGTACTCTGGGGCCAACGTCCTGACTTTC
D: -; size: -; J: TRBJ1-2; V: TRBV3-1/TRBV3-2; CDR3: CASSQRKPGHDQNGYTF; DNA: TGTGCCAGCAGCCAAAGAAAACCGGGACATGATCAGAATGGCTACACCTTC
D: -; size: -; J: TRBJ2-5; V: TRBV6-2/TRBV6-3; CDR3: CASSPSYRVRVIQYF; DNA: TGTGCCAGCAGCCCATCCTACAGGGTACGGGTGATCCAGTACTTC
D: TRBD1; size: -; J: TRBJ1-4; V: TRBV9; CDR3: CASSETGTNEKLFF; DNA: TGTGCCAGCAGCGAGACAGGGACTAATGAAAAACTGTTTTTT
D: TRBD2; size: -; J: TRBJ2-1; V: TRBV19; CDR3: CASRLAGEQFF; DNA: TGTGCCAGTAGACTAGCGGGTGAGCAGTTCTTC
D: TRBD1; size: -; J: TRBJ1-2; V: TRBV2; CDR3: CASSERQGAGGYTF; DNA: TGTGCCAGCAGTGAACGCCAGGGGGCAGGGGGCTACACCTTC
D: TRBD1; size: once; J: TRBJ1-5; V: TRBV5-6; CDR3: CASSLGGAGGTQPQHF; DNA: TGTGCCAGCAGCTTGGGTGGTGCAGGGGGGACTCAGCCCCAGCATTTT
D: -; size: -; J: TRBJ2-1; V: TRBV12-5; CDR3: CASGLERANEQFF; DNA: TGTGCTAGTGGTTTGGAGCGAGCTAATGAGCAGTTCTTC
D: TRBD1; size: -; J: TRBJ1-1; V: TRBV6-2/TRBV6-3; CDR3: CASSYLDRAYEAFF; DNA: TGTGCCAGCAGTTACCTAGACAGGGCATATGAAGCTTTCTTT
D: -; size: -; J: TRBJ1-5; V: TRBV19; CDR3: CASRPRGSGNQPQHF; DNA: TGTGCCAGTCGCCCCAGGGGCTCGGGCAATCAGCCCCAGCATTTT
D: TRBD1; size: few; J: TRBJ2-3; V: TRBV7-8; CDR3: CASRPHPDRRTDTQYF; DNA: TGTGCCAGCAGACCACACCCGGACAGGCGCACAGATACGCAGTATTTT
D: TRBD2; size: -; J: TRBJ2-3; V: TRBV4-2; CDR3: CASSQVGRGSSTDTQYF; DNA: TGTGCCAGCAGCCAAGTGGGGAGGGGATCTAGCACAGATACGCAGTATTTT